Presented here are 22 T cell receptor beta chains from one specimen sequenced in a study of siplizumab effects on memory and regulatory T cells (dated by TCRdb to about 2019). Libraries came from the immunoSEQ multiplex PCR assay. The clones in this table, taken by TCRdb from immuneACCESS, are in-frame only. Not every clone is retained; where verified, under half of the shortfall comes from an unresolved V gene, and the cause of the rest is unknown. Within this sample are 100,000 or so clones, with approximately 94% of them counted one time only. The leading ten clones occupy about 1.2% of the sample. The sequenced sample consisted of non-Treg CD4+ T cells sorted from blood. Per the publication, the cell subset or site label means: FACS-sorted unstimulated CD4+ non-regulatory T cells. Source of these receptors: a human donor in good health.

This chain connects TRBV19 to TRBJ2-1, with 10 bases that match TRBD2. Germline assignment: CDR1 LNHDA and CDR2 SQIVND (reference sequence). The length of the CDR3 is 16 residues. The V and J ends lost 4 bases and 6 bases, in that order; junction bases with no gene match: 9. CDR3 protein: CASSTRASGRSNEQFF. Written as DNA, the CDR3 is TGTGCCAGTAGTACCCGGGCTAGCGGGAGAAGCAATGAGCAGTTCTTC.

The chain combines TRBV5-1 with TRBJ1-4, with 9 bases identical to TRBD1. The CDR3 contains 15 residues. The V gene's germline CDR1 is SGHRS and CDR2 YFSETQ. V shed 4 bases, J shed 3 bases, and the junction held 4 bases outside the gene matches. This CDR3 reads CASSRWTGANEKLFF. In DNA, the CDR3 is TGCGCCAGCAGCCGGTGGACAGGGGCTAATGAAAAACTGTTTTTT.

This chain uses TRBV7-8 with TRBJ2-3; 14 bases agree with TRBD2. Germline V CDR1 and CDR2: SGHVS, FQNEAQ. The V and J ends lost 11 bases and 2 bases, in that order; junction bases with no gene match: 6. The CDR3 has 15 residues. The CDR3 region has the DNA TGTGCCGGGACTAGCGGGGGACTTTACACAGATACGCAGTATTTT. Protein: CAGTSGGLYTDTQYF.

The chain joins TRBV6-6 to TRBJ1-2; perhaps TRBD1 as D (5 bases). Per the germline V gene, CDR1 is MNHNY and CDR2 is SVGAGI (reference sequence). Trimming removed 8 bases at V and 1 base at J, with 14 bases between. The CDR3 is 14 residues long. The CDR3 region is CASLGGVGNYGYTF. The CDR3 bases are TGTGCCAGCCTCGGGGGGGTCGGTAACTATGGCTACACCTTC.

The chain carries TRBV6-5 and TRBJ1-1, with D unresolved. Germline assignment: CDR1 MNHEY and CDR2 SVGAGI. This CDR3 contains 11 residues. The germline V and J ends were trimmed by 4 bases and 7 bases, with 7 bases remaining between them. The CDR3 nucleotides are TGTGCCAGCAGTTCCGGTTATGAAGCTTTCTTT. Amino acids: CASSSGYEAFF.

The genes are TRBV4-2 and TRBJ2-3, with unresolved D. Trimming removed 1 base from V and 4 bases from J, with 9 bases in between. Germline CDR1 reads LGHNA; CDR2 reads YNFKEQ. The CDR3 is 14 amino acids. CDR3 nucleotides: TGTGCCAGCAGCCAAGGACTCCAATCAGATACGCAGTATTTT. Its protein product is CASSQGLQSDTQYF.

V gene TRBV7-8 combines with J gene TRBJ1-2; 7 bases line up with TRBD1. The CDR3 contains 17 residues. V dropped 5 bases and J dropped 4; count of bases not matched to a gene: 16. Germline V lookup: CDR1 SGHVS, CDR2 FQNEAQ. The CDR3 reads CASSPIPAGGSSYGYTF. DNA of the CDR3: TGTGCCAGCAGCCCGATTCCTGCAGGGGGTTCCTCCTATGGCTACACCTTC.

The V gene is TRBV18, the J gene TRBJ1-2, with 11 positions matching TRBD1. This CDR3 has 15 amino acids. Per the germline V gene, CDR1 is KGHSH and CDR2 is LQKENI. V lost 3 bases and J lost 0; bases outside the gene matches: 0. This chain's CDR3 is CASSPGQGANYGYTF. The CDR3 DNA is TGTGCCAGCTCACCGGGACAGGGGGCTAACTATGGCTACACCTTC.

The chain employs TRBV4-1 and TRBJ2-5; D might be TRBD1 (5 bases). Germline CDR1 is MGHRA and CDR2 is YSYEKL. The V end lost 1 base, the J end lost 4 bases, and 19 bases lay between the germline ends. The CDR3 length is 17 residues. CDR3 coding DNA: TGCGCCAGCAGCCAAGGCCTCTCGACAGCTTACCTAGAGACCCAGTACTTC. Amino acid sequence: CASSQGLSTAYLETQYF.

The CDR3 reads CASSSSGDPGELFF. DNA for the CDR3: TGTGCCAGCAGCTCGTCAGGGGATCCCGGGGAGCTGTTTTTT. The chain has TRBV7-3 and TRBJ2-2; a possible D gene is TRBD1 (6 bases). The CDR3 sequence is 14 residues long. V shed 4 bases and J shed 6 bases, with 12 bases lying between them. CDR1 and CDR2 from the germline V gene are SGHTA and FQGTGA.

The chain has TRBV2 and TRBJ2-7, with D hard to call. Germline V CDR1 and CDR2: SNHLY, FYNNEI. V shed 7 bases and J shed 7 bases, with 17 bases lying between them. The CDR3 has 13 amino acids. CDR3 amino acids: CASITDTIGEQYF. CDR3 DNA: TGTGCCAGCATTACTGACACGATCGGGGAGCAGTACTTC.

The chain joins TRBV5-4 to TRBJ2-5; 9 nucleotides agree with TRBD1. Germline V gene data show CDR1 as SGHNT and CDR2 as YYREEE (reference sequence). V gave up 2 bases and J gave up 5 bases; unmatched junction bases: 7. The CDR3 runs 15 residues. CDR3 bases: TGTGCCAGCAGCTTTAACAGGGGGCGCGGGGAGACCCAGTACTTC. Translating gives CASSFNRGRGETQYF.

This chain connects TRBV7-2 to TRBJ2-7; TRBD1 matches at 8 bases. Germline CDR1 and CDR2: SGHTA and FQGNSA. Losses at the gene ends were 5 bases for V and 2 bases for J; bases not matched to a gene: 8. This CDR3 comprises 15 residues. The CDR3: CASSAVTGAAYEQYF. CDR3 DNA: TGTGCCAGCAGCGCCGTGACAGGGGCCGCCTACGAGCAGTACTTC.

The genes are TRBV2 and TRBJ2-5, with TRBD2 identical over 10 bases. This CDR3 contains 16 residues. Germline V lookup: CDR1 SNHLY, CDR2 FYNNEI. The J segment lost 9 bases and the V segment lost 6 bases, leaving 16 bases of the junction unmatched. This CDR3 reads CASSGLAVTFSGSQYF. In nucleotides, the CDR3 is TGTGCCAGCAGCGGACTAGCGGTCACATTTAGTGGATCCCAGTACTTC.

This clone is a singleton in its sample. The V gene is TRBV6-5, the J gene TRBJ2-7; a possible D gene is TRBD2 (6 bases). The V end lost 2 bases, the J end lost 4 bases, and 18 bases lay between the germline ends. Germline values: CDR1 MNHEY, CDR2 SVGAGI. This CDR3 region has 16 residues. CDR3 amino acids: CASSYGDGGVVYEQYF. The CDR3 region has the DNA TGTGCCAGCAGTTACGGGGATGGCGGGGTTGTTTACGAGCAGTACTTC.

The chain is built from TRBV7-3 and TRBJ2-3, with D perhaps matching TRBD2 (5 bases). The CDR3 totals 16 residues. The germline V gene has CDR1 SGHTA and CDR2 FQGTGA. Trimming pared 5 bases from V and 4 bases from J, leaving 19 bases between. CDR3 nucleotides: TGTGCCAGCAGCCCCCACGCTCTAGCTCCTCCAGATACGCAGTATTTT. Protein sequence: CASSPHALAPPDTQYF.

The chain has TRBV19 and TRBJ2-7, with a weak D call TRBD1 (6 bases). The CDR3 has 13 residues. Germline lookup yields CDR1 LNHDA and CDR2 SQIVND (reference sequence). V lost 5 bases, J lost 2 bases, and 10 bases lay in between. The CDR3 sequence: CASSRDIAYEQYF. The CDR3 region has the DNA TGTGCCAGTAGTCGGGACATAGCCTACGAGCAGTACTTC.

The chain recombines TRBV11-2 with TRBJ2-1; TRBD2 matches at 8 bases. The germline V gene has CDR1 SGHAT and CDR2 FQNNGV. CDR3 size: 16 residues. J lost 4 bases, V lost 5 bases, and 10 bases had no gene match. The CDR3 sequence: CASSPRTSGSYNEQFF. The CDR3 bases are TGTGCCAGCAGCCCCCGAACCAGCGGGAGTTACAATGAGCAGTTCTTC.

The V call is TRBV6-5, the J call TRBJ2-7; 7 bases line up with TRBD1. The V gene end was trimmed by 2 bases and the J gene end by 4 bases; junction bases not matched to a gene: 8. This CDR3 region has 15 residues. CDR1 and CDR2 from the germline V gene are MNHEY and SVGAGI. The CDR3 nucleotides are TGTGCCAGCAGTTACCGGGACAGAACATCTTACGAGCAGTACTTC. Translation gives CASSYRDRTSYEQYF.

V is TRBV7-9 and J is TRBJ1-5; no clear D gene. The V end lost 5 bases, the J end lost 4 bases, and 18 bases lay between the germline ends. Looked up from germline, CDR1 is SEHNR and CDR2 is FQNEAQ (reference sequence). This CDR3 has 16 amino acids. In DNA form, the CDR3 reads TGTGCCAGCAGCCATTTAACGTCGACGGGAAATCAGCCCCAGCATTTT. This codes for CASSHLTSTGNQPQHF.

The chain has TRBV15 and TRBJ2-5, with D hard to call. The V end was cut by 8 bases, the J end by 1 base, with 20 bases between. Germline CDR1 is LNHNV and CDR2 is YYDKDF (reference sequence). The CDR3 sequence is 16 residues long. CDR3 DNA sequence: TGTGCCACCGGGTTCGGCAGTTTTAGGTCCCAAGAGACCCAGTACTTC. Translated: CATGFGSFRSQETQYF.

This chain links TRBV15 with TRBJ2-1; 8 nucleotides align to TRBD2. Trimming cost V 1 base and J 6 bases; bases outside gene matches: 11. The CDR3 is 17 amino acids. The germline gives CDR1 LNHNV, CDR2 YYDKDF (reference sequence). This CDR3 reads CATSRGLGREQGNEQFF. CDR3 DNA: TGTGCCACCAGCAGAGGTCTCGGGAGGGAACAGGGCAATGAGCAGTTCTTC.